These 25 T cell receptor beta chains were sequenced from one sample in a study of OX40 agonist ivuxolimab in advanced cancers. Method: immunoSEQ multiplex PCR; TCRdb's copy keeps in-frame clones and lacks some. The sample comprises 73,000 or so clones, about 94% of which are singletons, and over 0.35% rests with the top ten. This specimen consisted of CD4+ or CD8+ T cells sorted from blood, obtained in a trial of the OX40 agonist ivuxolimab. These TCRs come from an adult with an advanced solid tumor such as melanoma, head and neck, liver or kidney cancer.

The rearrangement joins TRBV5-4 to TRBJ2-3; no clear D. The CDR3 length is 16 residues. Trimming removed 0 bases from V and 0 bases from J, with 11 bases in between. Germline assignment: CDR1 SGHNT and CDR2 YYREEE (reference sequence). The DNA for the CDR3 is TGTGCCAGCAGCTTGGACTTGAGGCCTAGCACAGATACGCAGTATTTT. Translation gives CASSLDLRPSTDTQYF. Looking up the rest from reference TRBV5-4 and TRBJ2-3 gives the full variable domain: ETGVTQSPTHLIKTRGQQVTLRCSSQSGHNTVSWYQQALGQGPQFIFQYYREEENGRGNFPPRFSGLQFPNYSSELNVNALELDDSALYLCASSLDLRPSTDTQYFGPGTRLTVL.

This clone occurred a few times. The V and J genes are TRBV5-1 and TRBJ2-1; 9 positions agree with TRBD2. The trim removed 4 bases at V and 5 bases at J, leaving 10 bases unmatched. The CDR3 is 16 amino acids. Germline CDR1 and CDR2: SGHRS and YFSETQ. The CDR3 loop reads CASSPRSAGGNNEQFF. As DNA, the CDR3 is TGCGCCAGCAGCCCACGAAGCGCGGGAGGGAACAATGAGCAGTTCTTC.

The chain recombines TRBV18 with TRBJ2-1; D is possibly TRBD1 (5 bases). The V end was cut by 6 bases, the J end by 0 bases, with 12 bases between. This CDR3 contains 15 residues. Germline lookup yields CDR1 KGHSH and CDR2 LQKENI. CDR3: CASSLLTDSYNEQFF. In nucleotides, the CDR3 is TGTGCCAGCTCCCTGCTGACAGACTCCTACAATGAGCAGTTCTTC.

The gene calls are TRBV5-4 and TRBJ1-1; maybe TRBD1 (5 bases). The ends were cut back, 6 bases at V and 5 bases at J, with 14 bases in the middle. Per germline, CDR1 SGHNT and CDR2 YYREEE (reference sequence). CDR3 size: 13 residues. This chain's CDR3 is CASTSWGVTEAFF. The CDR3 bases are TGTGCCAGCACCTCCTGGGGGGTAACTGAAGCTTTCTTT.

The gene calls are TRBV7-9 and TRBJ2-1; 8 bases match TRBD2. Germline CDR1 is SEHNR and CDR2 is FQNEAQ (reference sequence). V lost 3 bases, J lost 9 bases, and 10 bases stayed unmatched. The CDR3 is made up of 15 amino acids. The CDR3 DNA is TGTGCCAGCAGCTTTGGTATAGCGGGGATCAGTGAGCAGTTCTTC. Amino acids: CASSFGIAGISEQFF.

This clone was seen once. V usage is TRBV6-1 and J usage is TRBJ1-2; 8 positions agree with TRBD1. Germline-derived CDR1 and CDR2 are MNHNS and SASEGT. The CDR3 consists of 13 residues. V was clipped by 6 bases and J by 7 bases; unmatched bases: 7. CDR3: CASRSVGQGGYTF. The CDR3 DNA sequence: TGTGCCAGCAGGTCTGTAGGACAGGGTGGCTACACCTTC.

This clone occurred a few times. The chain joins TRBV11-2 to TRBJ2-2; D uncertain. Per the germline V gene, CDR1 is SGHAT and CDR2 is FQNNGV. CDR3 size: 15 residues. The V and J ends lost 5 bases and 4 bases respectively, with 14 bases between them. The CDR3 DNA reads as TGTGCCAGCAGCCCCCAGTCATCCCTCACCGGGGAGCTGTTTTTT. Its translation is CASSPQSSLTGELFF. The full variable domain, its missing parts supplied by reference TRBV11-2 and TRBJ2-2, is EAGVAQSPRYKIIEKRQSVAFWCNPISGHATLYWYQQILGQGPKLLIQFQNNGVVDDSQLPKDRFSAERLKGVDSTLKIQPAKLEDSAVYLCASSPQSSLTGELFFGEGSRLTVL.

The CDR3 loop reads CASTNLAGGQETQYF. CDR3 DNA: TGTGCCAGCACCAACCTAGCGGGTGGGCAAGAGACCCAGTACTTC. V and J are TRBV6-6 and TRBJ2-5; 8 positions agree with TRBD2. Germline trimming cut 7 bases from V and 2 bases from J; bases unmatched to any gene: 9. Germline loops: CDR1 MNHNY, CDR2 SVGAGI (reference sequence). The CDR3 sequence is 15 residues long.

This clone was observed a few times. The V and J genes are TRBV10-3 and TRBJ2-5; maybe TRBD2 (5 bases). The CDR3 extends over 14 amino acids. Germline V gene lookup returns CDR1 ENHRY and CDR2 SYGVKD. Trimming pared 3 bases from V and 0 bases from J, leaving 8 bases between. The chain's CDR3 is CAISDGLHQETQYF. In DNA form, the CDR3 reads TGTGCCATCAGTGATGGACTTCACCAAGAGACCCAGTACTTC.

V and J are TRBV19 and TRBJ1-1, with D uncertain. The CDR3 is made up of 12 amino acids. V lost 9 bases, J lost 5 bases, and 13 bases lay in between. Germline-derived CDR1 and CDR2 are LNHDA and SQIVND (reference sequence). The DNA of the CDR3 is TGTGCCAGCCGAAAGGCGGGTACTGAAGCTTTCTTT. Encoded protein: CASRKAGTEAFF.

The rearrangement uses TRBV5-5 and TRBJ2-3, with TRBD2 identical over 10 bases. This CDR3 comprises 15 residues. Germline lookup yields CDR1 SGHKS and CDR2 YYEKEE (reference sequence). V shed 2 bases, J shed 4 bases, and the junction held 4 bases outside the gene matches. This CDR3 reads CASSFLAGAPDTQYF. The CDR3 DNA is TGTGCCAGCAGCTTTCTAGCGGGAGCGCCAGATACGCAGTATTTT.

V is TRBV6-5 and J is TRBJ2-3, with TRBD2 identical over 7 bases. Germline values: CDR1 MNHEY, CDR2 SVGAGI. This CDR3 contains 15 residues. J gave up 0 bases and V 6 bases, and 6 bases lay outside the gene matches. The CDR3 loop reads CASSSGRLSTDTQYF. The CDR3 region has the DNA TGTGCCAGCAGCTCCGGGAGGCTGAGCACAGATACGCAGTATTTT.

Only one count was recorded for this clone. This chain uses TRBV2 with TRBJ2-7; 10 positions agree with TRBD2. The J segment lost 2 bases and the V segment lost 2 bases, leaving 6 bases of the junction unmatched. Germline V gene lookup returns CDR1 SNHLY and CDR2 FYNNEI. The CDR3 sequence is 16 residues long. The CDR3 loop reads CASSESQREGPYEQYF. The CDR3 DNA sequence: TGTGCCAGCAGTGAATCGCAGCGGGAGGGACCCTACGAGCAGTACTTC.

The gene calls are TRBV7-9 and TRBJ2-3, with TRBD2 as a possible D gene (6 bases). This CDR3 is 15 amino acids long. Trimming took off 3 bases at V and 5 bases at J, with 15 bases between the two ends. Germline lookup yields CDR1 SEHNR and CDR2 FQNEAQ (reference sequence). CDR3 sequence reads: CASSFLGGNIDTQYF. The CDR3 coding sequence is TGTGCCAGCAGCTTCTTAGGCGGGAATATAGATACGCAGTATTTT. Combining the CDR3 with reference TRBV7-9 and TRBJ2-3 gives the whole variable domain DTGVSQNPRHKITKRGQNVTFRCDPISEHNRLYWYRQTLGQGPEFLTYFQNEAQLEKSRLLSDRFSAERPKGSFSTLEIQRTEQGDSAMYLCASSFLGGNIDTQYFGPGTRLTVL.

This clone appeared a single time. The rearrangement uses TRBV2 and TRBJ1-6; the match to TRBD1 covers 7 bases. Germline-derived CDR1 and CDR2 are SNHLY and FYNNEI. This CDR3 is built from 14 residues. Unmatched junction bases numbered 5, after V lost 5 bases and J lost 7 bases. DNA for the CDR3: TGTGCCAGCAGTCCTAAGACAGGGAATTCACCCCTCCACTTT. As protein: CASSPKTGNSPLHF.

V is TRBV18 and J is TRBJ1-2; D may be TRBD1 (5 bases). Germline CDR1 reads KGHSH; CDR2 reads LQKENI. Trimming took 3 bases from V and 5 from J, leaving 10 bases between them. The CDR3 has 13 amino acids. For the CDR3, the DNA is TGTGCCAGCTCACCCGGGACGGAATATGGCTACACCTTC. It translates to CASSPGTEYGYTF.

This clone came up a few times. The CDR3, as DNA: TGTGCCTGGAGTGTATATCCCTATGGCTACACCTTC. Its protein is CAWSVYPYGYTF. The rearrangement joins TRBV30 to TRBJ1-2; the D is unclear. This CDR3 is built from 12 residues. The V and J ends lost 0 bases and 4 bases respectively, with 6 bases between them. Germline CDR1 reads GTSNPN; CDR2 reads SVGIG (reference sequence).

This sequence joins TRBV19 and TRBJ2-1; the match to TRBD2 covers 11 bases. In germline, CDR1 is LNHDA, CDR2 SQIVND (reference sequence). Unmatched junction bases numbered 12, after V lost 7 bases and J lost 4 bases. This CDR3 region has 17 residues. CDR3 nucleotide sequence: TGTGCCAGTACCCCCGGAGACCCTAGCGGGAGGTACAATGAGCAGTTCTTC. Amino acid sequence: CASTPGDPSGRYNEQFF.

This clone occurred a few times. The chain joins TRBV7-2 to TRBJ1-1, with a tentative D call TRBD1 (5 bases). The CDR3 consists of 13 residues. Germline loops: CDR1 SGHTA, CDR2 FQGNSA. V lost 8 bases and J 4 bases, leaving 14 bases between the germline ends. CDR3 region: CASGDVHFTEAFF. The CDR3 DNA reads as TGTGCCAGCGGGGACGTCCATTTCACTGAAGCTTTCTTT.

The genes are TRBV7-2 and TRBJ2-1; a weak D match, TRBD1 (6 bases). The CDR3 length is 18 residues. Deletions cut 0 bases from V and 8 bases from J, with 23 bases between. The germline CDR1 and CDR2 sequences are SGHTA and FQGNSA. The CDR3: CASSLALGGHGQNYEQFF. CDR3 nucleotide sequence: TGTGCCAGCAGCTTAGCGCTAGGGGGACATGGCCAAAATTATGAGCAGTTCTTC.

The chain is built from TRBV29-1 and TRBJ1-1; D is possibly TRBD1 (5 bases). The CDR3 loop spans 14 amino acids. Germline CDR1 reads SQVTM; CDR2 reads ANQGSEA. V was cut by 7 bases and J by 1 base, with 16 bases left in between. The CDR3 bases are TGCAGCGGAAAGCCGGGGGGGTGGAACACTGAAGCTTTCTTT. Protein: CSGKPGGWNTEAFF.

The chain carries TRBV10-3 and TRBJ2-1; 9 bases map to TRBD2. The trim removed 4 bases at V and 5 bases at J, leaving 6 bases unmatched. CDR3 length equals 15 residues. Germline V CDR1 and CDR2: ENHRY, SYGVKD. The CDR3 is CAISGSSGKDNEQFF. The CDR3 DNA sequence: TGTGCCATCAGTGGGTCTAGCGGGAAGGACAATGAGCAGTTCTTC.

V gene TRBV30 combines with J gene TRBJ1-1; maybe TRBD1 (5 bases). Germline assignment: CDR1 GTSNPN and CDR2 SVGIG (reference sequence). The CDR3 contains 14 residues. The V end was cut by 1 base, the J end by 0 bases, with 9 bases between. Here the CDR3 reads CAWSGQPLNTEAFF. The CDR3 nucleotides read TGTGCCTGGAGTGGACAGCCTTTGAACACTGAAGCTTTCTTT.

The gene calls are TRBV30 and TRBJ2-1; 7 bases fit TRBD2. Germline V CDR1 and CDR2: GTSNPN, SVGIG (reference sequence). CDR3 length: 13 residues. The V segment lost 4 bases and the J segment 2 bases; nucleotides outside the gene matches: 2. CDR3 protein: CAWKAGTYNEQFF. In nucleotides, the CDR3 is TGTGCCTGGAAAGCGGGAACCTACAATGAGCAGTTCTTC.

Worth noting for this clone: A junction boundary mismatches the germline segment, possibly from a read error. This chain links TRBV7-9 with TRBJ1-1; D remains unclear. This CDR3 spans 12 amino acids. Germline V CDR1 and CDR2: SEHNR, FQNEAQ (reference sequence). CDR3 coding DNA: TGTGCCAGCAGCTTAGCGGAAGCAGCCGGAGGCTTT. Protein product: CASSLAEAAGGF.